The clone carrying this T cell receptor beta chain was observed once. Its antigen is not known. This sample is drawn from a study of CD8+CD57+ T cells in acquired aplastic anemia. Points from the study as a whole: Roughly 28 was the count of CD8+ CDR3 sequences that patients shared with controls.

The CDR3 totals 14 residues. Per germline, CDR1 SNHLY and CDR2 FYNNEI. V shed 1 base and J shed 0 bases, with 6 bases lying between them. By flow cytometry, patients selected for sequencing had shown an expansion of CD8+CD57+ cells. Every patient had severe acquired aplastic anemia. Profiles of TCR beta VDJ and CDR3 were generated from a genomic DNA template. Each CDR3 protein gets one entry after TCRdb re-called the reads with MiXCR. The sample lists approximately 100,000 distinct CDR3 sequences, around 68% occurring once. The chain recombines TRBV2 with TRBJ1-1; D gene uncertain. Specimen: sorted CD4+, CD8+, or CD8+CD57+ T cells (not recorded which) from PBMCs. The sequence came from a human donor with aplastic anemia. CDR3 DNA: TGTGCCAGCAGTGAAGTGGGCATGAACACTGAAGCTTTCTTT. It encodes CASSEVGMNTEAFF.